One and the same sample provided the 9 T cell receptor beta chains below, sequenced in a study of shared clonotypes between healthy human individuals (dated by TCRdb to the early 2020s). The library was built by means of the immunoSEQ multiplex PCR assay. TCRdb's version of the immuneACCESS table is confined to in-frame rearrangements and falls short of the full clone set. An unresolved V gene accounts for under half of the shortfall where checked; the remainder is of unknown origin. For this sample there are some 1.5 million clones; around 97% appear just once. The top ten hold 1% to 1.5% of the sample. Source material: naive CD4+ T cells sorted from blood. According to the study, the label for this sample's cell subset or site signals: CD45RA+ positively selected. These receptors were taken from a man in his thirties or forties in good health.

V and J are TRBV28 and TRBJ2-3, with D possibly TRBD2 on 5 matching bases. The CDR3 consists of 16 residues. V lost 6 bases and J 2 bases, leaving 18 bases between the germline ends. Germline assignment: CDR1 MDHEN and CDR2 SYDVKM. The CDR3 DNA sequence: TGTGCCAGCAGCCCGTCCCGAGACTACCCCACAGATACGCAGTATTTT. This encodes CASSPSRDYPTDTQYF.

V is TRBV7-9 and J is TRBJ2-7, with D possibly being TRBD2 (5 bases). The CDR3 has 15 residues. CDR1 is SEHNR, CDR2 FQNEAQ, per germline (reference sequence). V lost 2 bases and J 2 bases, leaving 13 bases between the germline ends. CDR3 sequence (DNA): TGTGCCAGCAGCTTATCAGCGGAACCGGCCTACGAGCAGTACTTC. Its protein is CASSLSAEPAYEQYF.

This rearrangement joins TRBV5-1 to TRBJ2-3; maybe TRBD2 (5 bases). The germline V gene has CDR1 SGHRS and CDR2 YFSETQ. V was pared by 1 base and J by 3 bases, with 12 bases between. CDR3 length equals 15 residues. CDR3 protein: CASSLLGAGTDTQYF. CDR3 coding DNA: TGCGCCAGCAGCTTGTTGGGAGCTGGGACAGATACGCAGTATTTT. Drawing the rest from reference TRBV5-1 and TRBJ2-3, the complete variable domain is KAGVTQTPRYLIKTRGQQVTLSCSPISGHRSVSWYQQTPGQGLQFLFEYFSETQRNKGNFPGRFSGRQFSNSRSEMNVSTLELGDSALYLCASSLLGAGTDTQYFGPGTRLTVL.

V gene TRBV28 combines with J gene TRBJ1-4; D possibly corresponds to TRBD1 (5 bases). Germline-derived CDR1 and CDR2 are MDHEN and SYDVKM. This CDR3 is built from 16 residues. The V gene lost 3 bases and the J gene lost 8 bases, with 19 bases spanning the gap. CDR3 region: CASSLGLRGEGEKLFF. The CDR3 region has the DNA TGTGCCAGCAGTTTGGGGCTTAGGGGTGAAGGGGAAAAACTGTTTTTT. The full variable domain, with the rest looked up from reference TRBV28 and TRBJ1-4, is DVKVTQSSRYLVKRTGEKVFLECVQDMDHENMFWYRQDPGLGLRLIYFSYDVKMKEKGDIPEGYSVSREKKERFSLILESASTNQTSMYLCASSLGLRGEGEKLFFGSGTQLSVL.

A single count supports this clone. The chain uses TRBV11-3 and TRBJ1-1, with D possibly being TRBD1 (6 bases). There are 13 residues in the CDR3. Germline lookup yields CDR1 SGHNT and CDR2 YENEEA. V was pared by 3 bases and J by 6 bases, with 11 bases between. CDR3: CASSLEQGSEAFF. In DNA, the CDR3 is TGTGCCAGCAGCTTGGAACAGGGTTCTGAAGCTTTCTTT.

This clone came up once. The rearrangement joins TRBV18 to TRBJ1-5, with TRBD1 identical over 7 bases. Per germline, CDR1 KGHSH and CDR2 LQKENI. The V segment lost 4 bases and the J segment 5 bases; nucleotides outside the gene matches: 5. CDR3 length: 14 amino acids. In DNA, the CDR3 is TGTGCCAGCTCACATGGACAGGACGATCAGCCCCAGCATTTT. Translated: CASSHGQDDQPQHF.

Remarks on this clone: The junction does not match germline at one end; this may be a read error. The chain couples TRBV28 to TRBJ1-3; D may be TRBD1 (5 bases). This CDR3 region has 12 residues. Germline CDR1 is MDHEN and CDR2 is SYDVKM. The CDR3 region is CASSPRRGRALF. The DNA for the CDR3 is TGTGCCAGCAGTCCGCGACGGGGCCGCGCTCTCTTT.

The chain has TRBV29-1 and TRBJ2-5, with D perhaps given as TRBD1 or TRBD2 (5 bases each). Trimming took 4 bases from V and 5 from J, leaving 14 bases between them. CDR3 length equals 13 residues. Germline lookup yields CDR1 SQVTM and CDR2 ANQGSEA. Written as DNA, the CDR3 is TGCAGCGTTGGTTCCCGGGGCCTCGAGACCCAGTACTTC. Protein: CSVGSRGLETQYF.

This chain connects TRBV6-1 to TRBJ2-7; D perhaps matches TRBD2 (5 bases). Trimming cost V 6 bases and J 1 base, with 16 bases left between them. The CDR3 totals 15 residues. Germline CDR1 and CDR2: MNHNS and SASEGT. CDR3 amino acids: CASSRTPMSSYEQYF. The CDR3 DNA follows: TGTGCCAGCAGCAGGACTCCCATGTCATCCTACGAGCAGTACTTC.